A single count supports the clone carrying this TCR beta chain. The data belong to a study of cytomegalovirus exposure and HLA in healthy donors. The germline V and J ends were trimmed by 2 bases and 1 base, with 9 bases remaining between them. CDR3 size: 15 residues. Germline V gives CDR1 MNHEY, CDR2 SMNVEV (reference sequence). Primers included in the PCR were 60 Vbeta and 13 Jbeta primers. Profiled with immunoSEQ multiplex PCR; TCRdb holds only in-frame clones, not every one. The table lists around 100,000 clones, around four fifths of them singletons. Input material: PBMCs. The chain joins TRBV27 to TRBJ2-1; perhaps TRBD2 as D (5 bases). This clonotype was sampled from a woman aged 40 to 50 in good health and CMV-seropositive. The CDR3 DNA reads as TGTGCCAGCAGTTTAGCGGGCGGGTCCTACAATGAGCAGTTCTTC. As protein: CASSLAGGSYNEQFF.